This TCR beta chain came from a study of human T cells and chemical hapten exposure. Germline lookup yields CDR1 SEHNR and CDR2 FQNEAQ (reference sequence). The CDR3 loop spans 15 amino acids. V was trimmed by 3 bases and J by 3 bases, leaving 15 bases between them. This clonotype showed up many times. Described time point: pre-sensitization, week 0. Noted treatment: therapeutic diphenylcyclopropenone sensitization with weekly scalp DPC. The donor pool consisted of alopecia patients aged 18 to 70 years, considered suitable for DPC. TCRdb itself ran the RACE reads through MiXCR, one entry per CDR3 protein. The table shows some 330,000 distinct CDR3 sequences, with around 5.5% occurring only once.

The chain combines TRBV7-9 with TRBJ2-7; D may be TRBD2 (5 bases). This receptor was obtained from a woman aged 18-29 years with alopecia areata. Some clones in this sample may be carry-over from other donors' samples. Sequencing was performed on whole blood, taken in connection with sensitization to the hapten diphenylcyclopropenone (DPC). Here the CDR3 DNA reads TGTGCCAGCAGCTTTCCCCCAACAGACTACTACGAGCAGTACTTC. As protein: CASSFPPTDYYEQYF.